What follows describes a single TCR beta chain. Its matching antigen is unknown. This record belongs to a study of cytomegalovirus exposure and HLA in healthy donors. Findings and limits, study-wide: Most TCR sequences proved rare, with some public TCRs found in many donors. A missense DCLRE1C variant was associated with V- and J-gene trimming of TCR beta chains in a later analysis, and an independent cohort replicated the association.

Trimming took 5 bases from V and 6 from J, leaving 17 bases between them. CDR3 length: 14 residues. The germline CDR1 and CDR2 sequences are MDHEN and SYDVKM. Primers included in the PCR were 60 Vbeta and 13 Jbeta primers. The table came from immunoSEQ multiplex PCR; TCRdb's copy has only in-frame clones and leaves some out. The table includes 150,000 to 200,000 clones, approximately 81% detected once. This clonotype was sampled from a woman aged 18-35 years in good health and CMV-seronegative. The V call is TRBV28, the J call TRBJ2-7; D might be TRBD1 (5 bases). Sequenced input: PBMCs. The DNA of the CDR3 is TGTGCCAGCAGTCCCGTCAACCCTCAGGGCGAGCAGTACTTC. This encodes CASSPVNPQGEQYF.